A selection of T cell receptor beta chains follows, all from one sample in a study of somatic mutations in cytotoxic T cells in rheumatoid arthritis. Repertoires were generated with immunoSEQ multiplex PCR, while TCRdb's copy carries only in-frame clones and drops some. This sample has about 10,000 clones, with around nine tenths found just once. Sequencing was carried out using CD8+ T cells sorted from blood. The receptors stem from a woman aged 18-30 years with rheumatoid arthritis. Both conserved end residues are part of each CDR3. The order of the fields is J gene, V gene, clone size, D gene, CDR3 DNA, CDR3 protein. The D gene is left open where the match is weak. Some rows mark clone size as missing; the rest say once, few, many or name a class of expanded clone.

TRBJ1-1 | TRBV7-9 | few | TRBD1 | TGTGCCAGCAGCCCGGGACAGTCGAACACTGAAGCTTTCTTT | CASSPGQSNTEAFF
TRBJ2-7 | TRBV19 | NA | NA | TGTGCCAGTAGTATAGGGGAGAATGAGCAGTACTTC | CASSIGENEQYF
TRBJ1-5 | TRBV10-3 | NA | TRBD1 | TGTGCCATCAGTGACGGAGACAGGGGGCTGTGGCAGCCCCAGCATTTT | CAISDGDRGLWQPQHF
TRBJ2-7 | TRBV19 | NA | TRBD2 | TGTGCCAGTAGTATAACCGGGGGACTAGGCTTGGAGCAGTACTTC | CASSITGGLGLEQYF
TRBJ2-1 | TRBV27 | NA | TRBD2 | TGTGCCAGCAGTCCCCTCCCTGTGGGAGGGCCGGGTGAGCAGTTCTTC | CASSPLPVGGPGEQFF
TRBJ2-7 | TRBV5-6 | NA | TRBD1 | TGTGCCAGCAGCTTAGGACAGGGAAAGCGGGAGCAGTACTTC | CASSLGQGKREQYF
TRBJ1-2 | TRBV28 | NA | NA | TGTGCCAGCAGCACGTTGGCCTCTAACTATGGCTACACCTTC | CASSTLASNYGYTF
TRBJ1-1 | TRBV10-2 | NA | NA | TGCGCCAGCGCGGAGACTGAAGCTTTCTTT | CASAETEAFF
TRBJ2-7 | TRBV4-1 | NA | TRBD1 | TGCGCCAGCAGCCAAGTAGGCGGACAGGGGTCGAACGAGCAGTACTTC | CASSQVGGQGSNEQYF
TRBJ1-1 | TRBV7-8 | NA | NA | TGTGCCAGCAGGCGGCAGCTGAACACTGAAGCTTTCTTT | CASRRQLNTEAFF
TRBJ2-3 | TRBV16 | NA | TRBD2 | TGTGCCAGCAGCCGAGAAGCGGGAGGGCCAGTGGAAACAGATACGCAGTATTTT | CASSREAGGPVETDTQYF
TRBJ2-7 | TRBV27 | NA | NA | TGTGCCAGCTCTCTCACAGATTCCTACGAGCAGTACTTC | CASSLTDSYEQYF
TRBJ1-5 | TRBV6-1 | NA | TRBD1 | TGTGCCAGCAGTTTCCGGACAGGAGACAATCAGCCCCAGCATTTT | CASSFRTGDNQPQHF
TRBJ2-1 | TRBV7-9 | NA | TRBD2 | TGTGCCAGCAGCCAGTTAGGGCGGGAGGCCTACAATGAGCAGTTCTTC | CASSQLGREAYNEQFF
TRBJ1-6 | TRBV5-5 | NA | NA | TGTGCCAGCAGCGCACCCTCGGGGCAGGGGTCACCCCTCCACTTT | CASSAPSGQGSPLHF
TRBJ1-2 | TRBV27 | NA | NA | TGTGCCAGCAGCCTAGGGGGACAAGCCTATGGCTACACCTTC | CASSLGGQAYGYTF
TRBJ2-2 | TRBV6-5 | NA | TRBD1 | TGTGCCAGCAGTTATTCGAGGGCAGGGGGCTCCGGGGAGCTGTTTTTT | CASSYSRAGGSGELFF
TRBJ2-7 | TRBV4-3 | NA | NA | TGCGCCAGCAGCCAAGATCGGACAGCATACTACGAGCAGTACTTC | CASSQDRTAYYEQYF
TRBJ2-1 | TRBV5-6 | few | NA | TGTGCCAGCAGCTTGGGGCATGAGCAGTTCTTC | CASSLGHEQFF
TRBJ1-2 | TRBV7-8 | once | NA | TGTGCCAGCAGCGAAAATCAGGGATATGGCTACACCTTC | CASSENQGYGYTF
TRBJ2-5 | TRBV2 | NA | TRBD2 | TGTGCCAGCGTGGAACTAGCGGGAGTGGAGACCCAGTACTTC | CASVELAGVETQYF
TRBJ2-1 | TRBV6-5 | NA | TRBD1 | TGTGCCAGCAGTTATGGTACAGGGGGAATTGAGCAGTTCTTC | CASSYGTGGIEQFF
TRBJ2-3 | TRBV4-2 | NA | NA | TGTGCCAGCAGGGAGGAGGTTCCTAGCACAGATACGCAGTATTTT | CASREEVPSTDTQYF
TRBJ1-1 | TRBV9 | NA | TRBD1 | TGTGCCAGCAGCCCCCACAGGGGTGCTAGGACTGAAGCTTTCTTT | CASSPHRGARTEAFF
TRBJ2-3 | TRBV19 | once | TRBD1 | TGTGCCAGTAGTATGGTGGACAGGGAAGATACGCAGTATTTT | CASSMVDREDTQYF
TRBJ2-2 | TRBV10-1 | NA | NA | TGCGCCAGCAGTGAGTCGATCGGTGGGAACACCGGGGAGCTGTTTTTT | CASSESIGGNTGELFF
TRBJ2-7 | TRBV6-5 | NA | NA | TGTGCCAGCAGTTACTCGACAGGACAACTTTCCCACGAGCAGTACTTC | CASSYSTGQLSHEQYF
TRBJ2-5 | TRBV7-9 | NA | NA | TGTGCCAGCAGCGCCTCGGAGGGTAAAGAGACCCAGTACTTC | CASSASEGKETQYF
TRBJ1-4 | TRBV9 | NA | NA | TGTGCCAGCAGCGTAGCTTCTGGGGGCGTTCGGGAAAAACTGTTTTTT | CASSVASGGVREKLFF
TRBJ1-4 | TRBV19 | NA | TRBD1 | TGTGCCAGTAGTATCGGGCAGGGGGTTGAAAAACTGTTTTTT | CASSIGQGVEKLFF
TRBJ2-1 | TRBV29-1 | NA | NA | TGCAGCGCCTGGTCGGCGGCGCGGCTGGATGAGCAGTTCTTC | CSAWSAARLDEQFF
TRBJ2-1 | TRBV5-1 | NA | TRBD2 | TGCGCCAGTTCAACCGGGACTAGCGCCGGAGATGAGCAGTTCTTC | CASSTGTSAGDEQFF
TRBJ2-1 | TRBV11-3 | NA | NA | TGTGCCAGCAGCTTACAGGAGGGGTACGCGAGTGAGCAGTTCTTC | CASSLQEGYASEQFF
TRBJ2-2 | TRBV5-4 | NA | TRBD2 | TGTGCCAGCAGCGACCTAGGGAGGGTGACCTTACCGGGGGAGCTGTTTTTT | CASSDLGRVTLPGELFF
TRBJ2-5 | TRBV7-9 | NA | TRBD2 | TGTGCCAGCAGCCCTCCCGCGGGAGGGGAGGAGACCCAGTACTTC | CASSPPAGGEETQYF
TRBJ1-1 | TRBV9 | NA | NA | TGTGCCAGCAGCGTAGGACACCCGAACACTGAAGCTTTCTTT | CASSVGHPNTEAFF
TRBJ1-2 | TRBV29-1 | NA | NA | TGCAGCGTTGAAGGCCCAGGGAACTATGGCTACACCTTC | CSVEGPGNYGYTF
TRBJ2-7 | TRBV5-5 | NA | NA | TGTGCCAGCAGCAGGCCGGGAGACTACGAGCAGTACTTC | CASSRPGDYEQYF
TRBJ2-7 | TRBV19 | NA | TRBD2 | TGTGCCAGTAGTAAGGGACTAGCGGGAGTATACGAGCAGTACTTC | CASSKGLAGVYEQYF
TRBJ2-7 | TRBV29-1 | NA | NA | TGCAGCGTTGAACGGCCCCCGGGGGAGTACTTC | CSVERPPGEYF
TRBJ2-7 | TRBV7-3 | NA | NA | TGTGCCAGCAGCGTGATTAACGGACACTCCTACGAGCAGTACTTC | CASSVINGHSYEQYF
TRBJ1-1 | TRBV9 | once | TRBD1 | TGTGCCAGCAGCGCAGGGGGATTGAACACTGAAGCTTTCTTT | CASSAGGLNTEAFF
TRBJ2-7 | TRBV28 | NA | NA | TGTGCCAGCAGTCCTAGGGGGGGCCCCATCGAGCAGTACTTC | CASSPRGGPIEQYF
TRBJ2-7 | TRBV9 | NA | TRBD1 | TGTGCCAGCAGCCGAACGGGACAGGTCTTGGACGAGCAGTACTTC | CASSRTGQVLDEQYF
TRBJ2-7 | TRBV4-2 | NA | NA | TGTGCCAGCAGCCAAGGCGGGGTCGAACCTTACGAGCAGTACTTC | CASSQGGVEPYEQYF
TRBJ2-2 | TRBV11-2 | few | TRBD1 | TGTGCCAGCAGCGGGGACAGGTCATGGACCGGGGAGCTGTTTTTT | CASSGDRSWTGELFF
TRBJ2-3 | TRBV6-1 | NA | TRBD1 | TGTGCCAGCAGTGAAACGGGACAGCGGCGCACAGATACGCAGTATTTT | CASSETGQRRTDTQYF
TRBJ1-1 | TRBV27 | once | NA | TGTGCCAGCAGTTTATTATCGGGGGACACTGAAGCTTTCTTT | CASSLLSGDTEAFF
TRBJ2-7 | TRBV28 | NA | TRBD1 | TGTGCCAGCAGTTTAGGGACAGATTACGAGCAGTACTTC | CASSLGTDYEQYF
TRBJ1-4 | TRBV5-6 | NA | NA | TGTGCCAGCAGCCTTCGGGGCTCTCTTCAAGGGGGTGAAAAACTGTTTTTT | CASSLRGSLQGGEKLFF
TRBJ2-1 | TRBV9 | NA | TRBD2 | TGTGCCAGCAGTCCTAGCGGGAGGGCCACCTACAATGAGCAGTTCTTC | CASSPSGRATYNEQFF
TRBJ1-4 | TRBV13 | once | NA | TGTGCCAGCAGCCGAGAGGGAAATGAAAAACTGTTTTTT | CASSREGNEKLFF
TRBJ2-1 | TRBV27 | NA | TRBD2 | TGTGCCAGCAGTTTTTTATCTGTCCTAGCGGGGACCGCCTATGAGCAGTTCTTC | CASSFLSVLAGTAYEQFF